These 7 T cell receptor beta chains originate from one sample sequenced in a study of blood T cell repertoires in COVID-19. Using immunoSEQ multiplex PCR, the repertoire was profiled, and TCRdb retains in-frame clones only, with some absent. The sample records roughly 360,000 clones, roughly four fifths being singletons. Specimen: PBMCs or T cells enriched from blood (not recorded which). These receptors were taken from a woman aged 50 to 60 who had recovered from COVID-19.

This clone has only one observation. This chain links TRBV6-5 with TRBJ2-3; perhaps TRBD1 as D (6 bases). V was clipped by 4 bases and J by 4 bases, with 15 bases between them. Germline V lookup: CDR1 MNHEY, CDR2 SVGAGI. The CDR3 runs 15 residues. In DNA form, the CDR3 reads TGTGCCAGCAGTTCCCCTTCGGGACACTCAGATACGCAGTATTTT. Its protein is CASSSPSGHSDTQYF.

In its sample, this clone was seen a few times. In DNA form, the CDR3 reads TGTGCCAGCAGCAGACTAGCGGGGGGCGGAGAGACCCAGTACTTC. Protein: CASSRLAGGGETQYF. The J gene is TRBJ2-5, the V gene TRBV2, with 13 nucleotides matching TRBD2. The V segment lost 6 bases and the J segment 4 bases; nucleotides outside the gene matches: 5. The CDR3 contains 15 residues. The germline V gene has CDR1 SNHLY and CDR2 FYNNEI.

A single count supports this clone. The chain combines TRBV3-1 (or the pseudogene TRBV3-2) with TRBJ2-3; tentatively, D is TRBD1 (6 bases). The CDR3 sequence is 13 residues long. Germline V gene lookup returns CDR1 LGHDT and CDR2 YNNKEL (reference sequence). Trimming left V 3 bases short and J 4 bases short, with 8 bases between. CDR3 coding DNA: TGTGCCAGCAGCCAGACAGGACCAGATACGCAGTATTTT. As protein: CASSQTGPDTQYF.

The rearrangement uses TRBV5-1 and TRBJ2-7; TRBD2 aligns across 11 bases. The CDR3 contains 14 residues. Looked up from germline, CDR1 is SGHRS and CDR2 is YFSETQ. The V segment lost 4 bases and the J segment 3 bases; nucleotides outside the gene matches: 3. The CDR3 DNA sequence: TGCGCCAGCAGCCAACTAGCGGGAGACTACGAGCAGTACTTC. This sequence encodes CASSQLAGDYEQYF.

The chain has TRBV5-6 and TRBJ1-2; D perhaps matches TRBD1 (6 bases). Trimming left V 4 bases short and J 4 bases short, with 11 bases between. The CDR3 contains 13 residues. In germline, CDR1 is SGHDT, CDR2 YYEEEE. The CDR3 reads CASSPKQGYGYTF. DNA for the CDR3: TGTGCCAGCAGCCCCAAACAGGGCTATGGCTACACCTTC.

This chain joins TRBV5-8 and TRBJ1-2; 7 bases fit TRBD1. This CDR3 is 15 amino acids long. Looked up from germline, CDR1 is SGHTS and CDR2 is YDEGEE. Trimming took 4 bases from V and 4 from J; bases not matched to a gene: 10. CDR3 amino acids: CASSPGDSGFYGYTF. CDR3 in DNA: TGTGCCAGCAGCCCAGGGGACAGTGGGTTCTATGGCTACACCTTC.

The DNA for the CDR3 is TGTGCCAGCAGCTCCCGACGGACAGCGAACACCGGGGAGCTGTTTTTT. Translated, it gives CASSSRRTANTGELFF. The rearrangement uses TRBV5-8 and TRBJ2-2; D perhaps matches TRBD1 (6 bases). CDR1 is SGHTS and CDR2 is YDEGEE in the germline V gene. Trimming stripped 3 bases from V and 0 bases from J, with 12 bases between. The CDR3 is made up of 16 amino acids.